One and the same sample provided the 17 T cell receptor beta chains below, sequenced in a study of T cells in Graves' hyperthyroidism and ophthalmopathy (dated by TCRdb to about 2019). Libraries were prepared through multiplex PCR. TCRdb names Illumina HiSeq 2000 as the instrument used. TCR beta CDR3 regions were amplified from RNA transcripts. A first-round RT-PCR of the TCR CDR3 used the HTBI primer set with the Qiagen OneStep RT-PCR kit. TCRdb applied fastp at Q25 and MiXCR to the public reads, then kept only in-frame beta chains. All rows with the same CDR3 protein become a single entry with the most common DNA and genes. This sample holds under 750,000 distinct CDR3 sequences; around a sixth were observed only once. In total, the top ten clones hold over 15% of the sample. Sample: blood. The origin of the receptors is a woman aged 50 to 65 with Graves' hyperthyroidism that later progressed to Graves' ophthalmopathy.

J is TRBJ2-2 and V is TRBV9, with 8 bases that match TRBD2. Germline-derived CDR1 and CDR2 are SGDLS and YYNGEE. CDR3 length: 17 residues. Germline trimming cut 4 bases from V and 4 bases from J; bases unmatched to any gene: 12. The CDR3 DNA reads TGTGCCAGCAGCTCACGGGAGGGACTAGATATCACCGGGGAGCTGTTTTTT. It translates to CASSSREGLDITGELFF. Using reference TRBV9 and TRBJ2-2 for the parts outside the CDR3, the full variable domain is DSGVTQTPKHLITATGQRVTLRCSPRSGDLSVYWYQQSLDQGLQFLIQYYNGEERAKGNILERFSAQQFPDLHSELNLSSLELGDSALYFCASSSREGLDITGELFFGEGSRLTVL.

This clonotype was detected many times. The CDR3 DNA reads TGTGCCAGCAGTGTAAGAGGAGTGTGGTCGTACGAGCAGTACTTC. The encoded protein is CASSVRGVWSYEQYF. The chain combines TRBV6-1 with TRBJ2-7, with D hard to call. The germline gives CDR1 MNHNS, CDR2 SASEGT. The length of the CDR3 is 15 residues. Trimming stripped 4 bases from V and 4 bases from J, with 17 bases between.

This clonotype was seen once. Because the CDR3's place on the DNA is in doubt, the DNA is left out and the CDR3 is given as listed by TCRdb. The chain carries TRBV11-1 and TRBJ2-1; the table's D call of TRBD1 was not tested on the DNA. From its first to its last residue, the CDR3 has 20 amino acids. Germline values: CDR1 SGHAT, CDR2 FQDESV (reference sequence). The CDR3 is CASSFYICSAPRTSGNEQFF.

The V gene is TRBV20-1, the J gene TRBJ1-2; D is ambiguous. V lost 7 bases to trimming and J lost 8 bases, with 17 bases between them. The CDR3 runs 12 residues. Per the germline V gene, CDR1 is DFQATT and CDR2 is SNEGSKA (reference sequence). This CDR3 reads CSVRASSWGYTF. The CDR3 DNA follows: TGCAGTGTAAGGGCTTCGAGTTGGGGCTACACCTTC.

This clonotype was observed many times. The CDR3 here is CASSETGDRPDGYTF. CDR3 in DNA: TGTGCCAGCAGTGAGACGGGCGACCGACCAGATGGCTACACCTTC. The chain links TRBV6-1 to TRBJ1-2; D gene unclear. CDR3 length equals 15 residues. Germline V lookup: CDR1 MNHNS, CDR2 SASEGT. Trimming removed 3 bases at V and 6 bases at J, with 17 bases between.

A word on this clonotype: The junction differs from germline at one of its ends, possibly a read error. The chain is built from TRBV11-3 and TRBJ2-1; 9 bases map to TRBD1. CDR1 and CDR2 from the germline V gene are SGHNT and YENEEA. The CDR3 runs 16 residues. CDR3 bases: TGCGCCAGCAGCCAGCCCATCGGGACAGGGTACAATGAGCAGTTCTTC. Its translation: CASSQPIGTGYNEQFF. The entire variable domain, with the rest obtained from reference TRBV11-3 and TRBJ2-1, is as follows: EAGVVQSPRYKIIEKKQPVAFWCNPISGHNTLYWYLQNLGQGPELLIRYENEEAVDDSQLPKDRFSAERLKGVDSTLKIQPAELGDSAVYLCASSQPIGTGYNEQFFGPGTRLTVL.

The sample holds many counts of this clonotype. The chain uses TRBV3-1 and TRBJ1-2, with 11 nucleotides matching TRBD1. The V gene's germline CDR1 is LGHDT and CDR2 YNNKEL (reference sequence). V shed 1 base, J shed 8 bases, and the junction held 3 bases outside the gene matches. This CDR3 has 14 amino acids. CDR3 loop: CASSQGTGGDGYTF. The CDR3 DNA is TGTGCCAGCAGCCAAGGGACAGGGGGCGACGGCTACACCTTC.

There are a few counts of this clonotype. The germline gene is not matched at one end of the junction; a read error may be the cause. V is TRBV2 and J is TRBJ2-5; D not certain. Germline V lookup: CDR1 SNHLY, CDR2 FYNNEI. This CDR3 comprises 10 residues. CDR3: CATNTLTRIF. The CDR3 DNA reads as TGTGCCACCAATACCCTGACCCGTATCTTC.

V usage is TRBV6-5 and J usage is TRBJ2-1, with 9 bases lining up with TRBD2. Looked up from germline, CDR1 is MNHEY and CDR2 is SVGAGI. The V and J ends lost 0 bases and 7 bases, in that order; junction bases with no gene match: 7. The CDR3 contains 16 residues. The CDR3 DNA follows: TGTGCCAGCAGTTACTCAAAGGCGGGGGGGCAGAATGAGCAGTTCTTC. It translates to CASSYSKAGGQNEQFF.

This clonotype was observed many times. The gene calls are TRBV27 and TRBJ2-3, with D possibly matching TRBD2 (6 bases). In germline, CDR1 is MNHEY, CDR2 SMNVEV (reference sequence). V gave up 4 bases and J gave up 2 bases, with 19 bases separating them. The CDR3 totals 17 residues. In DNA, the CDR3 is TGTGCCAGCAGTTCTAGACCGGACTACTTAATCACAGATACGCAGTATTTT. Translation: CASSSRPDYLITDTQYF.

The chain carries TRBV30 and TRBJ2-3, with TRBD1 identical over 12 bases. V lost 4 bases to trimming and J lost 6 bases; unmatched junction nucleotides: 2. CDR1 is GTSNPN and CDR2 is SVGIG in the germline V gene (reference sequence). The CDR3 extends over 13 amino acids. CDR3 DNA: TGTGCCTGGAAGGGACAGGGGGCGGATACGCAGTATTTT. This translates into CAWKGQGADTQYF.

This chain connects TRBV5-1 to TRBJ2-1; possibly TRBD2 for D (5 bases). Germline V gene sequence: CDR1 SGHRS, CDR2 YFSETQ. This CDR3 contains 14 residues. V shed 4 bases and J shed 2 bases, with 10 bases lying between them. CDR3: CASSSGSAYNEQFF. CDR3 nucleotide sequence: TGCGCCAGCAGCAGCGGTAGCGCCTACAATGAGCAGTTCTTC.

This clonotype was detected only a few times. The V gene is TRBV20-1, the J gene TRBJ1-5; D gene unclear. Trimming left V 5 bases short and J 1 base short, with 12 bases between. Looked up from germline, CDR1 is DFQATT and CDR2 is SNEGSKA (reference sequence). This CDR3 spans 14 amino acids. CDR3 amino acids: CSARVPGSNQPQHF. The CDR3 DNA is TGCAGTGCTCGGGTCCCCGGGAGCAATCAGCCCCAGCATTTT.

This clonotype occurred a few times. The chain links TRBV20-1 to TRBJ2-7; D unresolved. The CDR3 extends over 11 amino acids. Germline V gives CDR1 DFQATT, CDR2 SNEGSKA (reference sequence). Trimming left V 7 bases short and J 7 bases short, with 14 bases between. The CDR3 region has the DNA TGCAGTGTATTTTCTGTAGGGGAGCAGTACTTC. It yields the protein CSVFSVGEQYF.

This clonotype was counted ten times or more. The J gene is TRBJ1-3, the V gene TRBV7-8, with D possibly matching TRBD1 (5 bases). Trimming pared 5 bases from V and 0 bases from J, leaving 11 bases between. CDR3 length: 15 amino acids. Germline loops: CDR1 SGHVS, CDR2 FQNEAQ. This CDR3 is CASSPMGRSGNTIYF. The CDR3 nucleotides are TGTGCCAGCAGCCCCATGGGGCGCTCTGGAAACACCATATATTTT.

Points on this clonotype: A much larger clone sits a single nucleotide away, making a read error possible. This chain links TRBV20-1 with TRBJ2-1, with D perhaps TRBD1 (6 bases). Germline assignment: CDR1 DFQATT and CDR2 SNEGSKA (reference sequence). The V gene lost 0 bases and the J gene lost 8 bases, with 20 bases spanning the gap. This CDR3 region has 16 residues. The CDR3 bases are TGCAGTGCTAGAGACCCTCGGGACAAGGCTCATCATGAGCAGTTCTTC. Amino acid sequence: CSARDPRDKAHHEQFF.

The chain recombines TRBV5-4 with TRBJ1-1; weak D call: TRBD1 (6 bases). Trimming stripped 5 bases from V and 1 base from J, with 12 bases between. The CDR3 has 14 amino acids. The germline V gene has CDR1 SGHNT and CDR2 YYREEE (reference sequence). The CDR3 sequence: CASRSRTANTEAFF. Written as DNA, the CDR3 is TGTGCCAGCAGAAGTCGGACAGCGAACACTGAAGCTTTCTTT.